Shown below are 27 T cell receptor beta chains from a single sample sequenced in a study of cytomegalovirus exposure and HLA in healthy donors. The PCR had 60 Vbeta and 13 Jbeta primers. Repertoires were generated with immunoSEQ multiplex PCR, while TCRdb's copy carries only in-frame clones and drops some. In the table there are over 75,000 clones, 75% to 80% of which are singletons. The material sequenced was PBMCs. The receptors derive from a female donor in good health and CMV-seronegative.

The table lists this clone with a count of one. The chain links TRBV30 to TRBJ1-2, with unresolved D. V was shortened by 0 bases and J by 2 bases, with 13 bases between the two germline ends. Germline CDR1 and CDR2: GTSNPN and SVGIG (reference sequence). The CDR3 spans 15 residues. CDR3 region: CAWSVGTVRNYGYTF. CDR3 sequence (DNA): TGTGCCTGGAGTGTAGGAACAGTAAGGAACTATGGCTACACCTTC.

The rearrangement joins TRBV4-1 to TRBJ1-2, with TRBD1 matching 9 bases. CDR3 length equals 14 residues. Trimming took 4 bases from V and 6 from J; bases not matched to a gene: 6. Germline V gives CDR1 MGHRA, CDR2 YSYEKL. Here the CDR3 reads CASSLVTGGDGYTF. In DNA form, the CDR3 reads TGCGCCAGCAGCCTTGTGACAGGGGGGGATGGCTACACCTTC.

This clone appeared a single time. This chain connects TRBV29-1 to TRBJ2-4; D gene ambiguous. The V gene lost 4 bases and the J gene lost 0 bases, with 10 bases spanning the gap. The germline CDR1 and CDR2 sequences are SQVTM and ANQGSEA. This CDR3 has 14 residues. CDR3 residues: CSVGGYLAKNIQYF. CDR3 nucleotides: TGCAGCGTTGGCGGTTATCTAGCCAAAAACATTCAGTACTTC. Together with reference TRBV29-1 and TRBJ2-4, the CDR3 gives the full variable domain: SAVISQKPSRDICQRGTSLTIQCQVDSQVTMMFWYRQQPGQSLTLIATANQGSEATYESGFVIDKFPISRPNLTFSTLTVSNMSPEDSSIYLCSVGGYLAKNIQYFGAGTRLSVL.

V and J are TRBV7-9 and TRBJ2-3; possibly TRBD2 for D (6 bases). The CDR3 consists of 17 residues. V gave up 5 bases and J gave up 0 bases, with 18 bases separating them. Germline V gene sequence: CDR1 SEHNR, CDR2 FQNEAQ (reference sequence). CDR3 protein: CASSPFPRLVSTDTQYF. CDR3 nucleotides: TGTGCCAGCAGCCCGTTTCCTAGACTAGTGAGCACAGATACGCAGTATTTT.

The V call is TRBV18, the J call TRBJ2-1; D is perhaps TRBD2 (5 bases). Germline CDR1 KGHSH, CDR2 LQKENI. Trimming removed 4 bases from V and 4 bases from J, with 8 bases in between. The CDR3 has 13 amino acids. CDR3 in amino acids: CASSRGPYNEQFF. In DNA, the CDR3 is TGTGCCAGCTCACGCGGGCCATACAATGAGCAGTTCTTC.

The genes are TRBV30 and TRBJ1-3; D possibly corresponds to TRBD1 (6 bases). Trimming removed 4 bases from V and 0 bases from J, with 13 bases in between. Germline V gene lookup returns CDR1 GTSNPN and CDR2 SVGIG (reference sequence). The CDR3 length is 15 residues. This chain's CDR3 is CAWNGGPPSGNTIYF. The CDR3 nucleotides read TGTGCCTGGAACGGGGGGCCCCCCTCTGGAAACACCATATATTTT. Looking up the rest from reference TRBV30 and TRBJ1-3 gives the full variable domain: SQTIHQWPATLVQPVGSPLSLECTVEGTSNPNLYWYRQAAGRGLQLLFYSVGIGQISSEVPQNLSASRPQDRQFILSSKKLLLSDSGFYLCAWNGGPPSGNTIYFGEGSWLTVV.

This sequence joins TRBV5-4 and TRBJ1-5; D gene uncertain. Germline assignment: CDR1 SGHNT and CDR2 YYREEE (reference sequence). Trimming removed 0 bases at V and 0 bases at J, with 7 bases between. The CDR3 contains 15 residues. The CDR3 is CASSLGTSSNQPQHF. The CDR3 DNA is TGTGCCAGCAGCTTGGGCACTAGTAGCAATCAGCCCCAGCATTTT.

The V and J genes are TRBV29-1 and TRBJ2-3; 7 nucleotides agree with TRBD2. The CDR3 sequence is 13 residues long. V gave up 5 bases and J gave up 4 bases; unmatched junction bases: 6. CDR1 is SQVTM and CDR2 is ANQGSEA in the germline V gene. The CDR3 protein is CSVTAGSADTQYF. CDR3 nucleotide sequence: TGCAGCGTTACAGCGGGAAGCGCAGATACGCAGTATTTT.

The CDR3 loop reads CASSDRTDRPSYEQYF. CDR3 DNA: TGTGCCAGCAGTGACAGGACGGACAGGCCCTCCTACGAGCAGTACTTC. The chain has TRBV2 and TRBJ2-7; 7 nucleotides align to TRBD1. This CDR3 comprises 16 residues. The junction had 8 bases not matched to a gene; V was cut back by 3 bases and J by 0 bases. Per the germline V gene, CDR1 is SNHLY and CDR2 is FYNNEI. The full variable domain, completed using reference TRBV2 and TRBJ2-7, is EPEVTQTPSHQVTQMGQEVILRCVPISNHLYFYWYRQILGQKVEFLVSFYNNEISEKSEIFDDQFSVERPDGSNFTLKIRSTKLEDSAMYFCASSDRTDRPSYEQYFGPGTRLTVT.

The chain links TRBV7-3 to TRBJ1-1; D is undetermined. V gave up 5 bases and J gave up 0 bases, with 7 bases separating them. This CDR3 contains 13 residues. CDR1 is SGHTA, CDR2 FQGTGA, per germline. CDR3 nucleotides: TGTGCCAGCAGCCCCCAGATGAACACTGAAGCTTTCTTT. Translation: CASSPQMNTEAFF.

V and J are TRBV28 and TRBJ1-1; no firm D call. The CDR3 covers 13 residues. Germline V gene data show CDR1 as MDHEN and CDR2 as SYDVKM. Trimming took off 6 bases at V and 1 base at J, with 9 bases between the two ends. Here the CDR3 reads CASSLSENTEAFF. CDR3 in DNA: TGTGCCAGCAGCCTGAGTGAGAACACTGAAGCTTTCTTT.

V and J are TRBV5-1 and TRBJ1-1; TRBD1 agrees at 10 bases. The V gene end was trimmed by 4 bases and the J gene end by 5 bases; junction bases not matched to a gene: 17. CDR3 length equals 18 residues. The V gene's germline CDR1 is SGHRS and CDR2 YFSETQ. The CDR3 DNA follows: TGCGCCAGCAGCGCCGAAAGGGGACAGGGGACGAGAGGAACTGAAGCTTTCTTT. It is translated as CASSAERGQGTRGTEAFF.

The DNA for the CDR3 is TGTGCCAGCAGCCCTAGGGGGGGAGTAGGAAACACCATATATTTT. It encodes CASSPRGGVGNTIYF. The rearrangement uses TRBV6-5 and TRBJ1-3; D perhaps matches TRBD1 (6 bases). The CDR3 totals 15 residues. Trimming left V 6 bases short and J 4 bases short, with 16 bases between. Germline V CDR1 and CDR2: MNHEY, SVGAGI.

This sequence joins TRBV7-2 and TRBJ2-2; 11 bases are a match to TRBD2. Trimming removed 5 bases from V and 6 bases from J; junction bases left unmatched: 8. Germline V gives CDR1 SGHTA, CDR2 FQGNSA. The CDR3 is 16 residues long. The CDR3 sequence is CASSPSLAGGPGELFF. The CDR3 DNA follows: TGTGCCAGCAGCCCCTCTTTAGCGGGAGGGCCCGGGGAGCTGTTTTTT.

This clone was picked up a small number of times. The chain joins TRBV6-1 to TRBJ2-1, with 11 bases aligning to TRBD1. The junction had 3 bases not matched to a gene; V was cut back by 6 bases and J by 5 bases. CDR1 is MNHNS and CDR2 is SASEGT in the germline V gene. This CDR3 has 14 amino acids. CDR3 DNA: TGTGCCAGCAGGGGACAGGGGGGGCACAATGAGCAGTTCTTC. This codes for CASRGQGGHNEQFF.

V usage is TRBV6-6 and J usage is TRBJ2-7; the match to TRBD1 covers 9 bases. Looked up from germline, CDR1 is MNHNY and CDR2 is SVGAGI (reference sequence). The CDR3 is 13 residues long. V was clipped by 6 bases and J by 5 bases; unmatched bases: 5. The CDR3 loop is CASRPGQGNEQYF. CDR3 in DNA: TGTGCCAGCAGACCGGGACAGGGTAACGAGCAGTACTTC.

This chain joins TRBV5-1 and TRBJ2-2; 8 positions agree with TRBD2. The trim removed 2 bases at V and 4 bases at J, leaving 7 bases unmatched. This CDR3 region has 16 residues. Germline values: CDR1 SGHRS, CDR2 YFSETQ. The CDR3: CASSFGGRSRTGELFF. The DNA for the CDR3 is TGCGCCAGCAGCTTCGGCGGGAGGAGTCGCACCGGGGAGCTGTTTTTT.

This clone was detected a few times. The chain joins TRBV6-1 to TRBJ1-1; D possibly corresponds to TRBD1 (5 bases). In germline, CDR1 is MNHNS, CDR2 SASEGT. Deletions cut 6 bases from V and 3 bases from J, with 11 bases between. This CDR3 has 13 residues. CDR3 in amino acids: CASSRVWDTEAFF. CDR3 sequence (DNA): TGTGCCAGCAGCAGGGTTTGGGACACTGAAGCTTTCTTT.

The chain combines TRBV7-6 with TRBJ2-1, with D unclear. V lost 3 bases to trimming and J lost 3 bases, with 18 bases between them. The CDR3 totals 17 residues. Germline values: CDR1 SGHVS, CDR2 FNYEAQ. CDR3 sequence reads: CASSFVAGGTIYNEQFF. In nucleotides, the CDR3 is TGTGCCAGCAGCTTTGTAGCCGGTGGCACCATCTACAATGAGCAGTTCTTC.

The V gene is TRBV10-3, the J gene TRBJ1-1; TRBD1 agrees at 7 bases. Germline V gives CDR1 ENHRY, CDR2 SYGVKD. With 11 bases clipped from V and 5 bases from J, the junction kept 5 bases outside the gene matches. The CDR3 has 11 amino acids. The CDR3 reads CAASTGTEAFF. The CDR3 region has the DNA TGTGCCGCCTCGACAGGGACTGAAGCTTTCTTT.

This chain links TRBV4-2 with TRBJ1-2, with D possibly being TRBD1 (6 bases). V shed 0 bases and J shed 0 bases, with 11 bases lying between them. The V gene's germline CDR1 is LGHNA and CDR2 YNFKEQ. The CDR3 covers 16 residues. CDR3: CASSQERGISNYGYTF. CDR3 sequence (DNA): TGTGCCAGCAGCCAAGAAAGGGGGATCTCTAACTATGGCTACACCTTC.

This clone was seen a few times. CDR3 residues: CASSSGTAATNEKLFF. CDR3 DNA: TGTGCCAGCAGCTCCGGGACAGCCGCAACTAATGAAAAACTGTTTTTT. This sequence joins TRBV7-8 and TRBJ1-4; 7 nucleotides match TRBD1. Unmatched junction bases numbered 5, after V lost 4 bases and J lost 0 bases. CDR3 size: 16 residues. Per the germline V gene, CDR1 is SGHVS and CDR2 is FQNEAQ.

The chain recombines TRBV5-1 with TRBJ2-5; 12 bases match TRBD2. V trimming: 4 bases; J trimming: 4 bases; junction bases outside the gene matches: 2. This CDR3 is built from 14 residues. Per germline, CDR1 SGHRS and CDR2 YFSETQ. CDR3 protein: CASSPGLAGETQYF. CDR3 bases: TGCGCCAGCAGCCCGGGACTAGCGGGAGAGACCCAGTACTTC.

Remarks on this clone: At one end, the junction sequence differs from germline, possibly due to a read error. The chain combines TRBV6-5 with TRBJ2-2; 10 nucleotides match TRBD2. CDR3 length equals 16 residues. The V gene's germline CDR1 is MNHEY and CDR2 SVGAGI. Here the CDR3 reads CASSNSGTSVPGELFF. The CDR3 nucleotides read TGTGCCAGCAGTAACTCCGGGACTAGCGTGCCCGGGGAGCTGTTTTTT.

The chain couples TRBV18 to TRBJ2-2, with 11 bases that match TRBD2. There are 16 residues in the CDR3. Germline CDR1 is KGHSH and CDR2 is LQKENI. Trimming at V came to 3 bases and at J to 3 bases, leaving 3 bases not matched to a gene. The CDR3 DNA reads TGTGCCAGCTCACCTTTGGGACTAGCGGACACCGGGGAGCTGTTTTTT. It translates to CASSPLGLADTGELFF.

This chain connects TRBV15 to TRBJ2-5; D possibly corresponds to TRBD1 (6 bases). The J call is doubtful: the DNA matches TRBJ2-7 better. CDR1 and CDR2 from the germline V gene are LNHNV and YYDKDF (reference sequence). This CDR3 is built from 16 residues. CDR3 bases: TGTGCCACCAGCAGAGCCACAGGGATTAAAACTGGCGAGCAGTACTTC. Protein product: CATSRATGIKTGEQYF.

The chain has TRBV5-1 and TRBJ2-3; 12 bases fit TRBD2. The V gene's germline CDR1 is SGHRS and CDR2 YFSETQ. The V and J ends lost 0 bases and 1 base, in that order; junction bases with no gene match: 9. The CDR3 spans 19 residues. CDR3 in DNA: TGCGCCAGCAGCTTGGAAGGACTAGCGGGGCGAATTGGCACAGATACGCAGTATTTT. It encodes CASSLEGLAGRIGTDTQYF. Supplemented by reference TRBV5-1 and TRBJ2-3, the full variable domain reads KAGVTQTPRYLIKTRGQQVTLSCSPISGHRSVSWYQQTPGQGLQFLFEYFSETQRNKGNFPGRFSGRQFSNSRSEMNVSTLELGDSALYLCASSLEGLAGRIGTDTQYFGPGTRLTVL.